Sequencing of this TCR beta chain was carried out in a study of T cells in Graves' hyperthyroidism and ophthalmopathy. Hyperthyroidism was newly diagnosed in patients aged 18 to 65 (duration under 2 months). The length of the CDR3 is 17 residues. From germline, CDR1 is SGHTA and CDR2 FQGNSA. J gave up 4 bases and V 5 bases, and 8 bases lay outside the gene matches. Study observations and caveats: From stable hyperthyroidism, ophthalmopathy was separated by a 13 V-J model.

This clonotype has a handful of counts. Its cognate antigen is unknown. Researchers amplified the TCR beta CDR3 regions from RNA transcripts. The TCR CDR3 was amplified in a first-round RT-PCR using the HTBI primer set. TCRdb independently ran MiXCR on the multiplex PCR reads; one entry per CDR3 protein. The data show about 840,000 distinct CDR3 sequences, with 38% seen just once and approximately 8.7% held by the top ten. V gene TRBV7-2 combines with J gene TRBJ2-2; 12 nucleotides line up with TRBD2. Material: blood. This TCR was sampled from a man aged 18 to 35 with Graves' hyperthyroidism. For the CDR3, the DNA is TGTGCCAGCAGCGAATCGACGGGACTAGCGGGCACCGGGGAGCTGTTTTTT. This translates into CASSESTGLAGTGELFF.